These T cell receptor beta chains were read from a single sample in a study of blood T cell repertoires in COVID-19. Measured with immunoSEQ multiplex PCR; TCRdb has only the in-frame clones, and not every one. The sample holds about 280,000 clones, roughly 87% seen once. Material: PBMCs or T cells enriched from blood (not recorded which). The receptors stem from a woman in her forties who had recovered from COVID-19. CDR3s include the opening cysteine and the closing phenylalanine or tryptophan.

J: TRBJ2-1; V: TRBV5-1; CDR3: CASSPTVAGDEQFF
J: TRBJ1-3; V: TRBV28; CDR3: CASSLGDSASGNTIYF
J: TRBJ2-7; V: TRBV7-9; CDR3: CASSFGTGGHEQYF
J: TRBJ1-6; V: TRBV3-1/TRBV3-2; CDR3: CASSQTPGQGNSPLHF
J: TRBJ2-2; V: TRBV6-1; CDR3: CASSELGQGRTGELFF
J: TRBJ2-2; V: TRBV28; CDR3: CASIAGVTGELFF
J: TRBJ2-1; V: TRBV28; CDR3: CASSRQSGGTDEQFF
J: TRBJ2-3; V: TRBV28; CDR3: CASSLNGSPDTQYF
J: TRBJ2-5; V: TRBV10-3; CDR3: CAISPASGTQYF
J: TRBJ1-2; V: TRBV5-1; CDR3: CATAAGASDGYTF
J: TRBJ2-7; V: TRBV6-5; CDR3: CASSYSILAGGYEQYF
J: TRBJ1-2; V: TRBV28; CDR3: CASSRRVRENYGYTF
J: TRBJ2-7; V: TRBV20-1; CDR3: CSASRRASGRDEQYF
J: TRBJ2-3; V: TRBV28; CDR3: CASSYARWVREGTDTQYF
J: TRBJ2-7; V: TRBV28; CDR3: CASSLWLAGSYEQYF
J: TRBJ2-1; V: TRBV7-9; CDR3: CASSLLSISMTYNEQFF
J: TRBJ2-1; V: TRBV5-6; CDR3: CASSLQGVLNEQFF
J: TRBJ2-7; V: TRBV2; CDR3: CASSSQGTRDGEQYF
J: TRBJ2-3; V: TRBV6-5; CDR3: CASSYRGRDTDTQYF
J: TRBJ2-7; V: TRBV2; CDR3: CASSPLWSGRAREQYF
J: TRBJ1-4; V: TRBV7-8; CDR3: CASTEGAANEKLFF
J: TRBJ2-2; V: TRBV5-6; CDR3: CASSLRDRDTGELFF
J: TRBJ1-4; V: TRBV28; CDR3: CASSQQGRTGGEKLFF
J: TRBJ1-3; V: TRBV5-4; CDR3: CASSSTGVEAGNTIYF
J: TRBJ2-7; V: TRBV7-2; CDR3: CASSLAGVVRSPYEQYF
J: TRBJ2-4; V: TRBV9; CDR3: CASSEGESRDIQYF
J: TRBJ1-2; V: TRBV27; CDR3: CASSLSWSPSGYGYTF
J: TRBJ2-3; V: TRBV30; CDR3: CAWVTGDRREDTQYF
J: TRBJ2-6; V: TRBV24-1; CDR3: CATSDVGQNGANVLTF
J: TRBJ2-1; V: TRBV7-3; CDR3: CASSLKSAGLNEQFF
J: TRBJ1-1; V: TRBV4-3; CDR3: CASSQDQGLNTEAFF
J: TRBJ2-1; V: TRBV29-1; CDR3: CSVRLQAGLGIEQFF
J: TRBJ2-5; V: TRBV7-9; CDR3: CASSLGGLFVGQYF
J: TRBJ2-7; V: TRBV28; CDR3: CAAPTGWVYEQYF
J: TRBJ2-4; V: TRBV14; CDR3: CASSHTSGRGNIQYF
J: TRBJ2-3; V: TRBV7-8; CDR3: CASRDYRTDTQYF
J: TRBJ2-7; V: TRBV18; CDR3: CASSPLWGGGSTSGVTYEQYF
J: TRBJ1-1; V: TRBV6-5; CDR3: CASDRGRTEAFF
J: TRBJ1-5; V: TRBV6-5; CDR3: CASSYGGGQPQHF
J: TRBJ1-2; V: TRBV4-3; CDR3: CASSPSGSSGYGYTF
J: TRBJ2-7; V: TRBV6-2/TRBV6-3; CDR3: CASSYFGQGSREQYF
J: TRBJ2-7; V: TRBV7-9; CDR3: CASSLVTSRFSYEQYF
J: TRBJ2-1; V: TRBV6-5; CDR3: CASRLTTDNEQFF
J: TRBJ1-1; V: TRBV28; CDR3: CAGPGQVLGLDTEAFF
J: TRBJ2-1; V: TRBV11-3; CDR3: CASSSTLGTSGRVNEQFF